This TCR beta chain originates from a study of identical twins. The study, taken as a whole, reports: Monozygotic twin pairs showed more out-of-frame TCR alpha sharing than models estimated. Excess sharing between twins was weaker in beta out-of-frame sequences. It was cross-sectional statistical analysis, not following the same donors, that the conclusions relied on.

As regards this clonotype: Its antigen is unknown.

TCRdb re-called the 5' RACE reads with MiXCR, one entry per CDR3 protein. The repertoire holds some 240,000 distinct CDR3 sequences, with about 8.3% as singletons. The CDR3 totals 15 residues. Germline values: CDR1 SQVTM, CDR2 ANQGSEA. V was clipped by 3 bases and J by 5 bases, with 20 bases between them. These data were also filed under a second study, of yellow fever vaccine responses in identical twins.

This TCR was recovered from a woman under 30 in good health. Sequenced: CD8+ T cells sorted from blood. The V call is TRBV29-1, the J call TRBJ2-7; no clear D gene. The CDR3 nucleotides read TGCAGCGTTGATCTAGGCCCCCCTCATTCGGACGAGCAGTACTTC. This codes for CSVDLGPPHSDEQYF.